This TCR beta chain is from a study of blood T cell repertoires in COVID-19. With 5 bases removed from V and 4 bases from J, the gap between germline ends came to 24 bases. The CDR3 sequence is 16 residues long. CDR1 and CDR2 from the germline V gene are GTSNPN and SVGIG (reference sequence). Study members were between about 18 and 100 years old and lived in 20 to 30 US regions. Cohort assignment relied on participant-reported clinical history. All exposed participants met a person with COVID-19 within 2 weeks before entering the study. Generated by immunoSEQ multiplex PCR, the TCRdb table keeps only in-frame clones and is missing some. This sample has about 200,000 clones, with about 86% found just once.

The rearrangement joins TRBV30 to TRBJ2-7; possibly TRBD1 for D (5 bases). The receptor comes from a woman under 40 who had been exposed to COVID-19. The specimen was PBMCs or T cells enriched from blood (not recorded which). Here the CDR3 DNA reads TGTGCCTGGGGGGAAGTCGGACATCCCGCCCGATACGAGCAGTACTTC. It translates to CAWGEVGHPARYEQYF.